The T cell receptor beta chain under discussion was sequenced for a study of T cells expressing NK-cell markers. Background on the study: Sorted CD3+CD56+NKG2C+, CD3+CD56+NKG2C- and CD3+CD56-NKG2C+ T-cell subsets were beta-chain profiled. Out of eight donors sequenced, seven tested HCMV-seropositive and the remaining one seronegative.

In generating TCR beta cDNA, 5'RACE template switching with UMIs was used. TCRdb reprocessed the 5' RACE reads, keeping one entry per CDR3 protein, no DNA. The sample features 450,000 to 600,000 distinct CDR3 sequences, with roughly 3.5% in its top ten. General study results and limits: Dominant NKG2C+ clonotype frequencies of 1.0-7.0% of CD8+ T cells were measured in over five donors.

Worth noting for this clonotype: Its cognate antigen is unknown.

The CDR3 totals 16 residues. The germline CDR1 and CDR2 sequences are MDHEN and SYDVKM. The rearrangement links TRBV28 to TRBJ2-5; TCRdb's assignment of TRBD2 cannot be checked, as there is no DNA. This TCR was sampled from a man younger than 35 in good health. Sequenced: blood T cells: a sorted CD56 or NKG2C T cell subset, CD4+ or CD8+ T cells, or bulk PBMC T cells (not recorded which). CDR3 protein: CASSDGLAGSQETQYF.